This T cell receptor (beta chain) is drawn from a study of blood T cell repertoires in COVID-19. The table came from immunoSEQ multiplex PCR; TCRdb's copy has only in-frame clones and leaves some out. The repertoire includes over 150,000 clones, 85% of them detected once, and 8.3% sits in the top ten. This TCR was recovered from a woman in her sixties or seventies with COVID-19, enrolled during active disease. Material: peripheral blood.

CDR3 region: CSASSGERQHF. CDR3 sequence (DNA): TGCAGTGCTAGTTCCGGCGAGCGGCAGCATTTT. This chain joins TRBV20-1 and TRBJ1-5; D gene uncertain. The CDR3 has 11 amino acids. Germline CDR1 DFQATT, CDR2 SNEGSKA (reference sequence). V lost 3 bases and J lost 13, with 13 bases in between.